The T cell receptor (beta chain) described here comes from a study of blood T cell repertoires in COVID-19. Measured with immunoSEQ multiplex PCR; TCRdb has only the in-frame clones, and not every one. The data show approximately 150,000 clones, over 80% seen once. The germline V gene has CDR1 LGHNA and CDR2 YNFKEQ. This CDR3 is built from 13 residues. J lost 10 bases, V lost 0 bases, and 3 bases had no gene match. The sample comprised PBMCs or T cells enriched from blood (not recorded which). The sequence derives from a woman aged 40 to 50 who had recovered from COVID-19. The gene calls are TRBV4-2 and TRBJ2-4; TRBD2 matches 7 bases. The CDR3 sequence: CASSQEVGGIQYF. The CDR3 DNA sequence: TGTGCCAGCAGCCAAGAAGTGGGGGGGATTCAGTACTTC.